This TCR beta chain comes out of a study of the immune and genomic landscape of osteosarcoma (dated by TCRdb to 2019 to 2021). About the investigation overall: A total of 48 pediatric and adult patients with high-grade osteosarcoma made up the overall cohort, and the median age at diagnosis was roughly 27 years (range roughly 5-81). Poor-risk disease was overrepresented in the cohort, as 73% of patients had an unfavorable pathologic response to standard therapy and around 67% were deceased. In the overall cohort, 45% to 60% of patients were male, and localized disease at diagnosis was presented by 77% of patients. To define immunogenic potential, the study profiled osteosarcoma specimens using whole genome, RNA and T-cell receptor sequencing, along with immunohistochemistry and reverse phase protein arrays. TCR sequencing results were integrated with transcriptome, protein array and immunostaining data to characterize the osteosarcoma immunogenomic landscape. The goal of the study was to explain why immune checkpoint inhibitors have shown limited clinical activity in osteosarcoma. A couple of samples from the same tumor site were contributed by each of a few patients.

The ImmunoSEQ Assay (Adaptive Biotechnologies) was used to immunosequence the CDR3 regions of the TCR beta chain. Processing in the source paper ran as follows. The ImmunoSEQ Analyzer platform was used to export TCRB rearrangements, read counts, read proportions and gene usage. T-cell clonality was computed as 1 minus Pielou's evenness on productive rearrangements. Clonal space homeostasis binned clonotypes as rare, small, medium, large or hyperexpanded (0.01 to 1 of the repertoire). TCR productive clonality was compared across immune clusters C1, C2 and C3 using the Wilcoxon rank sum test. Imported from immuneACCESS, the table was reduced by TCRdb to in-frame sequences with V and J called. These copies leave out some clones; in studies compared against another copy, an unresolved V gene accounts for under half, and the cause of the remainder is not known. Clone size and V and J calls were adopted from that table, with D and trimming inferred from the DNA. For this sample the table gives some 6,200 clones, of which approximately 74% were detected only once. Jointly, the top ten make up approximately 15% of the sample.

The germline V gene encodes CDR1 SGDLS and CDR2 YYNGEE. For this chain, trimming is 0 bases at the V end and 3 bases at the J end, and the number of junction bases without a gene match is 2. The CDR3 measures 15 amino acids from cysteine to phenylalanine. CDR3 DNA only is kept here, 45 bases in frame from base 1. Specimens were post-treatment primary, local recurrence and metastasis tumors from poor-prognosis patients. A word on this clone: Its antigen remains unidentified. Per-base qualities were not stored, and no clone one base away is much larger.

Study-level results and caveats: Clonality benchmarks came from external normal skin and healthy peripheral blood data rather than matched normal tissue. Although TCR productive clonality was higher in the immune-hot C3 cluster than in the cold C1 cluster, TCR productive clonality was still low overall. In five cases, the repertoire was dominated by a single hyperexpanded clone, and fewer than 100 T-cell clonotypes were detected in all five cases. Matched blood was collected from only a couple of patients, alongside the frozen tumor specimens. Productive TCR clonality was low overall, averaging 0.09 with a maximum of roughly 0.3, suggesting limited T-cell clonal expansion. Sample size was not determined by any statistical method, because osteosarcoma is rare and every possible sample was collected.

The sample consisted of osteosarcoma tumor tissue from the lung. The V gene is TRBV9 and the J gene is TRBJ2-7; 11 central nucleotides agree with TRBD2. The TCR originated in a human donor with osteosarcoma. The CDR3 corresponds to CASSVGTSGFYEQYF. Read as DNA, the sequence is TGTGCCAGCAGCGTAGGGACTAGCGGGTTCTACGAGCAGTACTTC.